This T cell receptor (delta chain) stems from a study of delta chains in infants with herpesvirus infections. Study overall: Infants in Uganda were tracked from birth through primary CMV infection. The search targeted a public fetal Vdelta1/Vgamma8 clonotype after postnatal CMV infection.

TCR cDNA was made from PBMC RNA with gamma- and delta-chain-specific primers. TCRdb fed the RT-PCR reads into CATT to redo clone calling. The sample includes several hundred delta-chain clones, approximately 25% of them seen just once. Turning to this clone: A read error may explain this, as a much larger clone is one base away.

CDR1 is TSWWSYY, CDR2 QGS, per germline. The V and J ends lost 1 base and 3 bases, in that order; junction bases with no gene match: 27. The CDR3 is 23 residues long. This specimen was peripheral blood, taken at time point 3 of longitudinal follow-up. The receptor's source is a human donor who was a Ugandan infant, either HIV-exposed or HIV-unexposed (not recorded which). The chain uses TRDV1 and TRDJ1, with 9 bases matching TRDD3. In DNA form, the CDR3 reads TGTGCTCTTGGGGAACCCTTTATTTCACGGTTGGGGGATAATTCCATCCGGCCCGATAAACTCATCTTT. This encodes CALGEPFISRLGDNSIRPDKLIF.